These T cell receptor beta chains were read from a single sample in a study of beta chain features in type 1 diabetes. Sequencing was performed with immunoSEQ multiplex PCR; in TCRdb, only in-frame clones are kept and a portion is missing. The data show more than 300,000 clones, with over 13% seen just once and about 0.018% held by the top ten. Input material: naive CD4+ T cells from blood. These receptors were collected from a woman aged 18-29 years in good health. Each CDR3 is given with its conserved first and last residue. A D gene is named only where the DNA matches it firmly. Size tells how often a clone was seen (once, few, many) or the class of an expanded clone, and some rows leave it out.

D: TRBD1
J: TRBJ1-4
V: TRBV30
size: NA
CDR3: CAWSLGTGAEKLFF
DNA: TGTGCCTGGAGTCTAGGGACAGGGGCTGAAAAACTGTTTTTT

D: NA
J: TRBJ1-3
V: TRBV7-9
size: NA
CDR3: CASRTNSIDGNTIYF
DNA: TGTGCCAGTCGGACAAACAGTATAGATGGAAACACCATATATTTT

D: TRBD2
J: TRBJ2-7
V: TRBV7-2
size: NA
CDR3: CASSPLTSGPQYF
DNA: TGTGCCAGCAGCCCTCTGACTAGCGGGCCGCAGTACTTC

D: TRBD2
J: TRBJ2-5
V: TRBV29-1
size: few
CDR3: CSVPWGGAGETQYF
DNA: TGCAGCGTTCCCTGGGGAGGGGCGGGCGAGACCCAGTACTTC

D: NA
J: TRBJ1-1
V: TRBV30
size: few
CDR3: CAWRSTVNTEAFF
DNA: TGTGCCTGGAGGTCGACAGTGAACACTGAAGCTTTCTTT

D: TRBD2
J: TRBJ2-3
V: TRBV4-1
size: few
CDR3: CASSPHGLAADTQYF
DNA: TGCGCCAGCAGCCCCCATGGACTAGCGGCAGATACGCAGTATTTT

D: NA
J: TRBJ2-7
V: TRBV29-1
size: few
CDR3: CSVGTGNSYEQYF
DNA: TGCAGCGTTGGGACTGGGAACTCCTACGAGCAGTACTTC

D: NA
J: TRBJ2-1
V: TRBV13
size: few
CDR3: CASSPSITVRSNEQFF
DNA: TGTGCCAGCAGCCCTTCAATTACCGTAAGGAGCAATGAGCAGTTCTTC

D: TRBD1
J: TRBJ2-5
V: TRBV28
size: few
CDR3: CASRRDSKETQYF
DNA: TGTGCCAGCAGAAGGGACAGCAAAGAGACCCAGTACTTC

D: TRBD2
J: TRBJ2-1
V: TRBV10-3
size: few
CDR3: CAISGLAGGAYNEQFF
DNA: TGTGCCATCAGTGGTCTAGCGGGTGGAGCCTACAATGAGCAGTTCTTC

D: TRBD1
J: TRBJ1-2
V: TRBV7-9
size: few
CDR3: CASSYGQGLGYTF
DNA: TGTGCCAGCAGCTACGGACAGGGACTTGGCTACACCTTC

D: NA
J: TRBJ1-5
V: TRBV29-1
size: NA
CDR3: CSVGARGQPQHF
DNA: TGCAGCGTTGGGGCCAGGGGACAGCCCCAGCATTTT

D: TRBD1
J: TRBJ1-1
V: TRBV18
size: NA
CDR3: CASSWGNKQGAGTEAFF
DNA: TGTGCCAGCTCATGGGGGAACAAACAGGGGGCTGGCACTGAAGCTTTCTTT

D: NA
J: TRBJ1-5
V: TRBV23-1
size: NA
CDR3: CASSRGVLTSNQPQHF
DNA: TGCGCCAGCAGTCGCGGGGTCCTGACGAGCAATCAGCCCCAGCATTTT

D: NA
J: TRBJ1-2
V: TRBV10-3
size: NA
CDR3: CAIRDRQDNYGYTF
DNA: TGTGCCATCAGAGACAGACAGGATAACTATGGCTACACCTTC

D: NA
J: TRBJ2-3
V: TRBV9
size: few
CDR3: CASTPRGNTDTQYF
DNA: TGTGCCAGCACCCCCCGTGGCAACACAGATACGCAGTATTTT

D: NA
J: TRBJ2-1
V: TRBV2
size: few
CDR3: CASSNLQYNEQFF
DNA: TGTGCCAGCAGTAACTTACAGTACAATGAGCAGTTCTTC

D: TRBD1
J: TRBJ1-5
V: TRBV18
size: NA
CDR3: CASSGGGYSNQPQHF
DNA: TGTGCCAGCTCCGGAGGGGGCTATAGCAATCAGCCCCAGCATTTT

D: NA
J: TRBJ2-1
V: TRBV15
size: NA
CDR3: CATSRAYNEQFF
DNA: TGTGCCACCAGCAGGGCTTACAATGAGCAGTTCTTC

D: NA
J: TRBJ1-5
V: TRBV30
size: few
CDR3: CAWSDWAANQPQHF
DNA: TGTGCCTGGAGTGATTGGGCCGCGAATCAGCCCCAGCATTTT

D: NA
J: TRBJ1-2
V: TRBV7-2
size: once
CDR3: CASSLGQGRGVVGYTF
DNA: TGTGCCAGCAGCTTGGGCCAGGGTAGAGGCGTCGTCGGCTACACCTTC

D: NA
J: TRBJ2-3
V: TRBV11-2
size: NA
CDR3: CASSPRAMLVVF
DNA: TGTGCCAGCAGCCCCAGGGCTATGCTGGTGGTTTTT

D: TRBD1
J: TRBJ2-3
V: TRBV6-5
size: NA
CDR3: CASSLRQGTDTQYF
DNA: TGTGCCAGCAGTCTCCGACAGGGGACAGATACGCAGTATTTT

D: NA
J: TRBJ2-1
V: TRBV5-1
size: NA
CDR3: CASSPSIEQFF
DNA: TGCGCCAGCAGCCCTAGCATTGAGCAGTTCTTC

D: TRBD1
J: TRBJ1-4
V: TRBV4-1
size: NA
CDR3: CASSHTRGQTNEKLFF
DNA: TGCGCCAGCAGCCACACTCGGGGACAGACTAATGAAAAACTGTTTTTT

D: NA
J: TRBJ2-7
V: TRBV30
size: few
CDR3: CAWSGTGVGSGRAGEQYF
DNA: TGTGCCTGGAGCGGGACAGGGGTTGGGAGCGGGAGGGCAGGCGAGCAGTACTTC

D: TRBD2
J: TRBJ2-7
V: TRBV7-9
size: NA
CDR3: CASSTRTSGSYEQYF
DNA: TGTGCCAGCAGCACGAGGACTAGCGGGAGCTACGAGCAGTACTTC

D: NA
J: TRBJ2-3
V: TRBV4-3
size: few
CDR3: CASSQGGYGTSTDTQYF
DNA: TGCGCCAGCAGCCAGGGGGGATACGGCACTAGCACAGATACGCAGTATTTT

D: NA
J: TRBJ2-1
V: TRBV7-2
size: few
CDR3: CASSLDGSYNEQFF
DNA: TGTGCCAGCAGCTTAGACGGCTCCTACAATGAGCAGTTCTTC

D: NA
J: TRBJ1-1
V: TRBV5-1
size: few
CDR3: CASSLTIGVVTEAFF
DNA: TGCGCCAGCAGCTTGACGATCGGGGTTGTCACTGAAGCTTTCTTT

D: TRBD1
J: TRBJ2-3
V: TRBV29-1
size: NA
CDR3: CSVDYRGADTQYF
DNA: TGCAGCGTTGATTACAGGGGTGCAGATACGCAGTATTTT

D: TRBD2
J: TRBJ2-1
V: TRBV4-1
size: few
CDR3: CASSQEAPLVGSGRNNEQFF
DNA: TGCGCCAGCAGCCAAGAAGCTCCCCTGGTCGGTAGCGGGAGAAACAATGAGCAGTTCTTC

D: TRBD1
J: TRBJ2-7
V: TRBV7-9
size: NA
CDR3: CASSFVQGIGHEQYF
DNA: TGTGCCAGCAGCTTCGTACAGGGGATAGGCCACGAGCAGTACTTC

D: NA
J: TRBJ2-2
V: TRBV7-8
size: NA
CDR3: CASSSLNSIGTGELFF
DNA: TGTGCCAGCAGCTCCCTAAACTCCATCGGGACCGGGGAGCTGTTTTTT

D: TRBD1
J: TRBJ2-7
V: TRBV4-3
size: few
CDR3: CASSPEGTGTREQYF
DNA: TGCGCCAGCAGCCCCGAGGGGACAGGGACCCGCGAGCAGTACTTC

D: TRBD2
J: TRBJ2-5
V: TRBV2
size: few
CDR3: CASRAGLAGQETQYF
DNA: TGTGCCAGCAGGGCTGGACTAGCGGGTCAAGAGACCCAGTACTTC

D: NA
J: TRBJ2-3
V: TRBV18
size: NA
CDR3: CASSPTHSSTDTQYF
DNA: TGTGCCAGCTCACCAACACATTCTAGCACAGATACGCAGTATTTT

D: TRBD2
J: TRBJ2-7
V: TRBV14
size: NA
CDR3: CASSQRLAVPYEQYF
DNA: TGTGCCAGCAGCCAGAGACTAGCGGTTCCCTACGAGCAGTACTTC

D: TRBD1
J: TRBJ2-1
V: TRBV7-3
size: few
CDR3: CASSPDRAAYNEQFF
DNA: TGTGCCAGCAGCCCCGACAGGGCGGCCTACAATGAGCAGTTCTTC

D: NA
J: TRBJ1-2
V: TRBV2
size: few
CDR3: CASSESGLGYTF
DNA: TGTGCCAGCAGTGAATCCGGGTTGGGCTACACCTTC

D: TRBD1
J: TRBJ2-7
V: TRBV4-1
size: NA
CDR3: CASSLAGTEHYEQYF
DNA: TGCGCCAGCAGTCTAGCCGGGACAGAGCACTACGAGCAGTACTTC

D: TRBD1
J: TRBJ2-5
V: TRBV11-1
size: few
CDR3: CASRDRVTETQYF
DNA: TGTGCCAGCCGGGACAGGGTTACAGAGACCCAGTACTTC

D: TRBD2
J: TRBJ2-7
V: TRBV4-1
size: few
CDR3: CASSQVSGRAGLNEQYF
DNA: TGCGCCAGCAGCCAAGTTAGCGGGAGGGCCGGGTTGAACGAGCAGTACTTC

D: NA
J: TRBJ2-1
V: TRBV7-9
size: few
CDR3: CASSSGLTQFF
DNA: TGTGCCAGCAGCTCCGGACTTACGCAGTTCTTC

D: TRBD2
J: TRBJ2-7
V: TRBV7-9
size: NA
CDR3: CASSLGAGAAYEQYF
DNA: TGTGCCAGCAGCTTAGGGGCGGGAGCGGCCTACGAGCAGTACTTC

D: NA
J: TRBJ1-2
V: TRBV15
size: NA
CDR3: CATSRDGGWNTF
DNA: TGTGCCACCAGCAGAGATGGGGGGTGGAACACCTTC

D: NA
J: TRBJ2-7
V: TRBV25-1
size: few
CDR3: CASSELTGEVVYEQYF
DNA: TGTGCCAGCAGTGAACTTACAGGGGAGGTAGTATACGAGCAGTACTTC

D: NA
J: TRBJ1-4
V: TRBV6-5
size: few
CDR3: CASRRQGGANEKLFF
DNA: TGTGCCAGCAGAAGGCAGGGAGGGGCTAATGAAAAACTGTTTTTT